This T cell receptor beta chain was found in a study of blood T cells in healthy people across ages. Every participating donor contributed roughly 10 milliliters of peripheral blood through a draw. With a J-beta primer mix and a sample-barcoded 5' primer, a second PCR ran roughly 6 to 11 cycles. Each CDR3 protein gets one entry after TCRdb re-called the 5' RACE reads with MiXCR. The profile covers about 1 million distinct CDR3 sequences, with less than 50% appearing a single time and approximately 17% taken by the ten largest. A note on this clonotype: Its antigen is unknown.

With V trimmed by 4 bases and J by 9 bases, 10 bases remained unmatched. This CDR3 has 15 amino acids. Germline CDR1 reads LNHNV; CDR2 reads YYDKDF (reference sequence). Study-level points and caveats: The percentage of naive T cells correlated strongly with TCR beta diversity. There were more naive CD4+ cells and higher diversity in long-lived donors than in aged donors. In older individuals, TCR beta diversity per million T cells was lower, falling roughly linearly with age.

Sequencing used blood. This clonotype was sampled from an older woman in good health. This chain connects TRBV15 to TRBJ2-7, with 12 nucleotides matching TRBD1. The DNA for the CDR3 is TGTGCCACCAGCACTCGACCGGGACAGGGGGCTTGGCAGTACTTC. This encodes CATSTRPGQGAWQYF.